Only a few counts were recorded for the clone carrying this TCR beta chain. As yet, its antigen is unknown. This specimen belongs to a study of CD8 T cells in ankylosing spondylitis. Regarding the study as a whole: What seemed typical of ankylosing spondylitis blood was a TCR beta motif built from about 8 highly homologous variants. Disease-linked clones displayed a CD8+ phenotype and appeared relatively rarely in peripheral blood.

TCRdb fed the 5' RACE reads into MiXCR, producing one record per CDR3 protein. The table lists about 440,000 distinct CDR3 sequences, over 15% of them singletons. Sequenced input: blood, either unsorted or a sorted T cell fraction (not recorded which). The sequence was obtained from a male donor with ankylosing spondylitis.

The CDR3: CASSEPGLGNEQFF. The CDR3 region has the DNA TGTGCCAGCAGTGAACCGGGATTAGGGAATGAGCAGTTCTTC. The chain employs TRBV6-1 and TRBJ2-1, with D maybe TRBD2 (5 bases). Deletions cut 2 bases from V and 7 bases from J, with 12 bases between. CDR3 length: 14 residues. Germline values: CDR1 MNHNS, CDR2 SASEGT.